Listed here are 19 T cell receptor beta chains from one sample, sequenced in a study of human T cells and chemical hapten exposure. Sample time point: pre-sensitization, week 0. Treatment defined: therapeutic diphenylcyclopropenone sensitization with weekly scalp DPC. TCRdb fed the RACE reads into MiXCR, producing one record per CDR3 protein. The data contain 300,000 to 400,000 distinct CDR3 sequences, 5.1% of them singletons. This sample comprised whole blood, obtained in connection with sensitization to the hapten diphenylcyclopropenone (DPC). All receptors come from a woman aged 50 to 60 with alopecia areata. Some clones in this sample may be carry-over from other donors' samples.

This clonotype showed up many times. The chain combines TRBV6-2 or TRBV6-3 with TRBJ2-1, with D possibly matching TRBD2 (5 bases). The CDR3 has 18 amino acids. Germline CDR1 is MNHEY and CDR2 is SVGEGT. Trimming took off 0 bases at V and 9 bases at J, with 24 bases between the two ends. CDR3 nucleotide sequence: TGTGCCAGCAGTTACTCATACTCCGCCAGTACTAGTAACGGTGAGCAGTTCTTC. It encodes CASSYSYSASTSNGEQFF.

The sample holds many counts of this clonotype. V gene TRBV5-1 combines with J gene TRBJ2-2, with TRBD1 identical over 8 bases. Germline CDR1 and CDR2: SGHRS and YFSETQ. Trimming cost V 5 bases and J 6 bases; bases outside gene matches: 9. This CDR3 contains 15 residues. The CDR3 sequence is CASRLTGEMSGELFF. CDR3 nucleotide sequence: TGCGCCAGCAGATTGACAGGGGAGATGTCCGGGGAGCTGTTTTTT.

This clonotype showed up just a few times. The chain has TRBV11-3 and TRBJ2-3, with TRBD2 matching 9 bases. From germline, CDR1 is SGHNT and CDR2 YENEEA. J was trimmed by 7 bases and V by 0 bases; bases with no gene match: 5. The CDR3 sequence is 15 residues long. For the CDR3, the DNA is TGTGCCAGCAGCTTAGAGACTAGCGGAATCAATACGCAGTATTTT. Translation gives CASSLETSGINTQYF.

This clonotype was counted ten times or more. J is TRBJ1-6 and V is TRBV10-3; 7 bases fit TRBD1. CDR3 length: 12 amino acids. V gave up 7 bases and J gave up 7 bases; unmatched junction bases: 1. Germline lookup yields CDR1 ENHRY and CDR2 SYGVKD. The CDR3 DNA follows: TGTGCCATCAAGGACAGGAATTCACCCCTCCACTTT. It is translated as CAIKDRNSPLHF.

Of note for this clonotype: This clone may be a read error of a much larger clone one base away. The CDR3 ends on some other residue instead of the conserved phenylalanine or tryptophan, so this is likely a read error. The rearrangement joins TRBV27 to TRBJ2-7; D not resolved. Trimming left V 0 bases short and J 6 bases short, with 9 bases between. Germline assignment: CDR1 MNHEY and CDR2 SMNVEV (reference sequence). CDR3 length: 13 residues. The chain's CDR3 is CASSLSTQLEQYL. CDR3 nucleotide sequence: TGTGCCAGCAGTTTATCGACCCAGCTCGAGCAGTACCTC.

This clonotype was recorded at least ten times. This chain connects TRBV29-1 to TRBJ2-5; maybe TRBD2 (6 bases). V lost 2 bases and J 0 bases, leaving 13 bases between the germline ends. Looked up from germline, CDR1 is SQVTM and CDR2 is ANQGSEA. The CDR3 runs to 15 residues. The CDR3 DNA sequence: TGCAGCGTTGAAATAGGAGGGGTCGACCAAGAGACCCAGTACTTC. It translates to CSVEIGGVDQETQYF.

This clonotype occurred a few times. The rearrangement links TRBV28 to TRBJ1-1; 7 positions agree with TRBD1. The CDR3 sequence is 14 residues long. Germline-derived CDR1 and CDR2 are MDHEN and SYDVKM. The junction had 6 bases not matched to a gene; V was cut back by 3 bases and J by 5 bases. CDR3 loop: CASSLSRGETEAFF. CDR3 DNA: TGTGCCAGCAGTTTGTCCAGGGGGGAAACTGAAGCTTTCTTT.

The table lists this clonotype with many counts. The chain combines TRBV12-3 or TRBV12-4 with TRBJ2-1; 9 positions match TRBD2. CDR3 length: 15 residues. V lost 3 bases to trimming and J lost 8 bases; unmatched junction nucleotides: 8. The CDR3 region is CASSFGSGRGDEQFF. The CDR3 region has the DNA TGTGCCAGCAGTTTTGGTAGCGGGAGAGGAGATGAGCAGTTCTTC.

This clonotype was observed at least ten times. The genes are TRBV29-1 and TRBJ2-5; a possible D gene is TRBD1 (5 bases). CDR1 is SQVTM, CDR2 ANQGSEA, per germline. The germline V and J ends were trimmed by 5 bases and 5 bases, with 12 bases remaining between them. CDR3 length equals 12 residues. DNA for the CDR3: TGCAGCGTTTTCGGACATGGGGAGACCCAGTACTTC. Its protein is CSVFGHGETQYF.

At least ten counts were recorded for this clonotype. CDR3: CASSSRVDTQYF. The CDR3 DNA reads as TGTGCCAGCAGTTCGAGAGTAGATACGCAGTATTTT. The chain links TRBV12-3 or TRBV12-4 to TRBJ2-3, with unresolved D. The CDR3 runs to 12 residues. The ends were cut back, 4 bases at V and 5 bases at J, with 7 bases in the middle.

This clonotype has ten or more counts. This chain uses TRBV6-2 or TRBV6-3 with TRBJ2-1; 7 nucleotides align to TRBD1. CDR1 and CDR2 from the germline V gene are MNHEY and SVGEGT. V shed 6 bases, J shed 4 bases, and the junction held 6 bases outside the gene matches. This CDR3 contains 14 residues. CDR3 nucleotides: TGTGCCAGCAGACCCCCACAGGGGTACAATGAGCAGTTCTTC. As protein: CASRPPQGYNEQFF.

This clonotype showed up many times. This chain links TRBV7-8 with TRBJ2-3; the match to TRBD2 covers 14 bases. The CDR3 consists of 18 residues. V shed 5 bases, J shed 0 bases, and the junction held 7 bases outside the gene matches. In germline, CDR1 is SGHVS, CDR2 FQNEAQ. The CDR3: CASSLGLAGDGSTDTQYF. The CDR3 coding sequence is TGTGCCAGCAGCCTGGGACTAGCGGGAGATGGGAGCACAGATACGCAGTATTTT.

This clonotype was counted only a few times. The J gene is TRBJ2-7, the V gene TRBV7-6; D not resolved. V gave up 5 bases and J gave up 2 bases, with 22 bases separating them. The CDR3 has 17 residues. Germline CDR1 and CDR2: SGHVS and FNYEAQ. CDR3 protein: CASSPGSRQPFTYEQYF. In DNA, the CDR3 is TGTGCCAGCAGCCCCGGAAGCAGGCAGCCTTTCACCTACGAGCAGTACTTC.

Many counts were recorded for this clonotype. This chain uses TRBV5-1 with TRBJ1-5; 9 nucleotides agree with TRBD1. J was trimmed by 6 bases and V by 0 bases; bases with no gene match: 4. Germline CDR1 and CDR2: SGHRS and YFSETQ. CDR3 size: 15 residues. The CDR3 loop reads CASSLEGQGFQPQHF. DNA of the CDR3: TGCGCCAGCAGCTTGGAGGGACAGGGATTTCAGCCCCAGCATTTT.

The rearrangement links TRBV25-1 to TRBJ1-1, with unresolved D. Germline CDR1 MGHDK, CDR2 SYGVNS. This CDR3 has 13 residues. V shed 6 bases and J shed 7 bases, with 15 bases lying between them. The CDR3 nucleotides read TGTGCCAGCAGAGACATAAACCAGATTGAAGCTTTCTTT. This encodes CASRDINQIEAFF.

This clonotype was found a few times. This chain connects TRBV28 to TRBJ2-5; TRBD2 agrees at 10 bases. This CDR3 is built from 16 residues. In germline, CDR1 is MDHEN, CDR2 SYDVKM. Losses at the gene ends were 4 bases for V and 4 bases for J; bases not matched to a gene: 9. The CDR3 nucleotides are TGTGCCAGCAGTTCCCGGGAGCGGGGGGGCCGAGAGACCCAGTACTTC. Amino acid sequence: CASSSRERGGRETQYF.

This clonotype was counted between two and nine times. This chain uses TRBV3-1 with TRBJ1-1; D gene ambiguous. CDR1 is LGHDT and CDR2 is YNNKEL in the germline V gene (reference sequence). Trimming pared 0 bases from V and 10 bases from J, leaving 12 bases between. The length of the CDR3 is 13 residues. The CDR3 is CASSQEAGPGAFF. The CDR3 nucleotides read TGTGCCAGCAGCCAAGAGGCCGGGCCGGGAGCTTTCTTT.

The V gene is TRBV28, the J gene TRBJ1-5; no definite D call. CDR3 length: 14 amino acids. The V end was cut by 7 bases, the J end by 0 bases, with 10 bases between. Germline CDR1 and CDR2: MDHEN and SYDVKM. For the CDR3, the DNA is TGTGCCAGCATCGAGACGGTTAGCAATCAGCCCCAGCATTTT. It is translated as CASIETVSNQPQHF.

Many counts were recorded for this clonotype. The rearrangement joins TRBV20-1 to TRBJ2-1; 11 nucleotides align to TRBD2. V trimming: 1 base; J trimming: 3 bases; junction bases outside the gene matches: 5. This CDR3 has 16 amino acids. The germline CDR1 and CDR2 sequences are DFQATT and SNEGSKA (reference sequence). The CDR3 loop reads CSARVPGLAGYNEQFF. DNA of the CDR3: TGCAGTGCTAGAGTTCCTGGACTAGCGGGCTACAATGAGCAGTTCTTC.